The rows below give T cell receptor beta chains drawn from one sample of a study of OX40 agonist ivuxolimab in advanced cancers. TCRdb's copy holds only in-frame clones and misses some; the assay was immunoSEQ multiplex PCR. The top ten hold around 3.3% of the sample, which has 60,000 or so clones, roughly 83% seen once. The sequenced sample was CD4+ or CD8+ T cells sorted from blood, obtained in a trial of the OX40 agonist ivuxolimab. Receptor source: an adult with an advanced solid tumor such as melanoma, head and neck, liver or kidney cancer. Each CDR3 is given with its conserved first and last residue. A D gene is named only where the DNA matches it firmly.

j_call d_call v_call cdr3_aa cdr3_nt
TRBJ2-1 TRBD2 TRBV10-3 CAIGSSGGAGNEQFF TGTGCCATCGGATCGAGCGGGGGGGCCGGGAATGAGCAGTTCTTC
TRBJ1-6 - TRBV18 CASSLTQSLHNSPLHF TGTGCCAGCTCACTTACACAGAGCTTACATAATTCACCCCTCCACTTT
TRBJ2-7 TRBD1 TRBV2 CASRPGQGAYEQYF TGTGCCAGCAGACCCGGACAGGGGGCCTACGAGCAGTACTTC
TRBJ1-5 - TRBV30 CAWSEGNQPQHF TGTGCCTGGAGTGAGGGCAATCAGCCCCAGCATTTT
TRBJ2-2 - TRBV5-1 CASTPFGRGNTGELFF TGCGCCAGCACCCCCTTTGGTAGGGGTAACACCGGGGAGCTGTTTTTT
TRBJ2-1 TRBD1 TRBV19 CASSSDREGEQFF TGTGCCAGTAGTTCAGACAGGGAAGGTGAGCAGTTCTTC
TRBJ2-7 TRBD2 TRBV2 CASEPSGGYEQYF TGTGCCAGCGAACCTAGCGGGGGCTACGAGCAGTACTTC
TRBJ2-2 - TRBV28 CATRGGNTGELFF TGTGCCACCCGTGGGGGAAACACCGGGGAGCTGTTTTTT
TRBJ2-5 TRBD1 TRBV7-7 CASSRDRGHQETQYF TGTGCTAGCAGTCGCGACAGGGGACACCAAGAGACCCAGTACTTC
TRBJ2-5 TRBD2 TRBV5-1 CASSLFASGGYQETQYF TGCGCCAGCAGCTTGTTTGCTAGCGGGGGGTACCAAGAGACCCAGTACTTC
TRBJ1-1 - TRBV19 CASSFRGGNTEAFF TGTGCCAGTAGTTTTAGGGGAGGAAACACTGAAGCTTTCTTT
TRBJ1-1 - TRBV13 CASSLVNTEAFF TGTGCCAGCAGCTTAGTTAACACTGAAGCTTTCTTT
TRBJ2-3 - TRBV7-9 CASSLGGGAGKDTQYF TGTGCCAGCAGCTTAGGAGGGGGGGCCGGTAAAGATACGCAGTATTTT